The source of this TCR beta chain is a study of CD8 T cells in ankylosing spondylitis. Only a few counts were recorded for this clonotype. The antigen is not known. Using quantitative 5'-RACE with molecular barcodes, the authors made TCR beta libraries. In TCRdb, the 5' RACE reads were re-called with MiXCR into one record per CDR3 protein. The table includes more than 650,000 distinct CDR3 sequences, approximately 12% detected once. The CDR3 runs 15 residues. Looked up from germline, CDR1 is SGHAT and CDR2 is FQNNGV. The V end lost 1 base, the J end lost 5 bases, and 12 bases lay between the germline ends. General observations from the study: Past research had described some motif variants in reactive arthritis synovial fluid and blood. Blood of patients with ankylosing spondylitis appeared to be characterized by a TCR beta motif of several highly homologous variants. The study looked at matched synovial fluid samples from ankylosing spondylitis patients. Disease-linked clones were reported to be significantly enriched there.

The genes are TRBV11-2 and TRBJ2-1; no clear D. The receptor's source is a male donor with ankylosing spondylitis. The sample taken for sequencing was blood, either unsorted or a sorted T cell fraction (not recorded which). In nucleotides, the CDR3 is TGTGCCAGCAGCTTAGTGCCGGGCCCAAACAATGAGCAGTTCTTC. It translates to CASSLVPGPNNEQFF.